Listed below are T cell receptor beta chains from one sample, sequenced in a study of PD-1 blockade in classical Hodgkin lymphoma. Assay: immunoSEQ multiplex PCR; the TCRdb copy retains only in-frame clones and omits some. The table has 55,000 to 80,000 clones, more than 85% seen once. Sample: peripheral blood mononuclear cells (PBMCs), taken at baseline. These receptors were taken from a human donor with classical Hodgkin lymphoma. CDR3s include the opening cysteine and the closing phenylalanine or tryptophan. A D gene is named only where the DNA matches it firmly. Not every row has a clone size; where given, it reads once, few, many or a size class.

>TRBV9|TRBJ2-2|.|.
CASSVRVGFFNTGELFF
TGTGCCAGCAGCGTAAGAGTCGGGTTTTTCAACACCGGGGAGCTGTTTTTT
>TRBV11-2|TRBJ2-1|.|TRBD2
CASSLDGPSGSRDNEQFF
TGTGCCAGCAGCTTAGATGGGCCTAGCGGGAGTCGAGACAATGAGCAGTTCTTC
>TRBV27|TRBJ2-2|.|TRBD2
CASSGGGANTGELFF
TGTGCCAGCAGTGGGGGGGGTGCGAACACCGGGGAGCTGTTTTTT
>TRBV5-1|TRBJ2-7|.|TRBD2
CASSPSAGGPYEQYF
TGCGCCAGCAGCCCCTCAGCGGGGGGGCCCTACGAGCAGTACTTC
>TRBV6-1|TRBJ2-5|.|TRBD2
CASSVASGHSVKYF
TGTGCCAGCAGTGTGGCTAGCGGTCATTCTGTCAAGTACTTC
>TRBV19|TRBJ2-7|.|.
CASSNTGNPYEQYF
TGTGCCAGTAGCAACACAGGGAACCCCTACGAGCAGTACTTC
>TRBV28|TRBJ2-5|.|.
CARETQYF
TGTGCCAGAGAGACCCAGTACTTC
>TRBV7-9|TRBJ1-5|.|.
CASSLADTGYSNQPQHF
TGTGCCAGCAGCTTAGCGGACACAGGGTATAGCAATCAGCCCCAGCATTTT
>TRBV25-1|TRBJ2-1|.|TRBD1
CASDTGGGDRFF
TGTGCCAGCGACACAGGGGGTGGGGATCGGTTCTTC
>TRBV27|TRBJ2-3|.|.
CASSLSGPRGDTQYF
TGTGCCAGCAGTTTATCGGGCCCGAGGGGAGATACGCAGTATTTT
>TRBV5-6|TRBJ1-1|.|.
CASSSFGTLNTEAFF
TGTGCCAGCAGCTCATTTGGGACATTGAACACTGAAGCTTTCTTT
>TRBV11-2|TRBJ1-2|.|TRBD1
CASRVIRGRARYGYTF
TGTGCCAGCAGAGTTATCAGGGGGAGGGCTCGCTATGGCTACACCTTC
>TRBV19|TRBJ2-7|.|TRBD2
CASSLPGTSGAYEQYF
TGTGCCAGTAGCCTCCCCGGGACTAGCGGGGCCTACGAGCAGTACTTC
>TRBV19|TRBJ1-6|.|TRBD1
CASSIGDRSQLHF
TGTGCCAGTAGTATAGGGGACAGAAGTCAGCTCCACTTT
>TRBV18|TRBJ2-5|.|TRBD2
CASSPSNLAGWTQYF
TGTGCCAGCTCACCCTCGAATCTAGCGGGGTGGACCCAGTACTTC
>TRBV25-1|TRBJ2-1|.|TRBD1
CASKGTGIYNEQFF
TGTGCCAGCAAGGGGACAGGGATCTACAATGAGCAGTTCTTC
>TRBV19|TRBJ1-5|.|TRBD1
CASSIDPRKGDRGRYYSNQPQHF
TGTGCCAGTAGTATAGACCCGCGGAAAGGGGACAGGGGAAGGTACTATAGCAATCAGCCCCAGCATTTT
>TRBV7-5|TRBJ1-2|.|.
CVRSSSGLSGPGLGYTF
TGTGTCAGAAGCTCTTCAGGGTTGTCGGGGCCTGGGCTCGGCTACACCTTC
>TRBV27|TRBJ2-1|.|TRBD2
CASSPGTSGANEQFF
TGTGCCAGCAGCCCCGGGACTAGCGGGGCCAATGAGCAGTTCTTC
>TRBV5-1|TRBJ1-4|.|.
CASSLDGANEKLFF
TGCGCCAGCAGCTTGGATGGTGCAAATGAAAAACTGTTTTTT
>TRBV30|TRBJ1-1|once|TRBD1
CAWRKSGGLPRANTEAFF
TGTGCCTGGAGAAAATCAGGGGGCCTACCGCGTGCGAACACTGAAGCTTTCTTT
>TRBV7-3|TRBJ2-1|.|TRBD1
CASSSQGDNEQFF
TGTGCCAGCAGCTCGCAGGGGGACAATGAGCAGTTCTTC
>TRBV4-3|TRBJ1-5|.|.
CASSQIVGNQPQHF
TGCGCCAGCAGCCAAATTGTGGGGAATCAGCCCCAGCATTTT
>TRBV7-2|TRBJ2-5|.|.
CASSLVAGYEETQYF
TGTGCCAGCAGCTTAGTGGCGGGGTATGAAGAGACCCAGTACTTC
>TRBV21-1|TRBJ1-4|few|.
CASPRGDRAF
TGTGCCAGCCCCAGAGGGGACAGGGCTTTT
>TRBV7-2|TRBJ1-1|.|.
CASSILQGSYAFF
TGTGCCAGCAGCATATTACAGGGAAGTTATGCTTTCTTT
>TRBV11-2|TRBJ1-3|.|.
CASSPRTGNTIYF
TGTGCCAGCAGCCCACGGACAGGAAACACCATATATTTT
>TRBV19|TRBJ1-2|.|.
CASSPLTAMTESNYGYTF
TGTGCCAGTAGTCCCCTTACAGCCATGACGGAATCTAACTATGGCTACACCTTC
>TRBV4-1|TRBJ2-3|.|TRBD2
CADWPAGVADTQYF
TGCGCGGACTGGCCGGCGGGAGTGGCAGATACGCAGTATTTT
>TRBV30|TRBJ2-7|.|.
CAWSRWPGGEQYF
TGTGCCTGGAGTAGGTGGCCCGGAGGCGAGCAGTACTTC
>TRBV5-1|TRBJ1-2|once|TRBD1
CASSLPGQVHYGYTF
TGCGCCAGCAGCTTGCCCGGACAGGTCCACTATGGCTACACCTTC
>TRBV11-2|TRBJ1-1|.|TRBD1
CASSLGPPQGAVEAFF
TGTGCCAGCAGCTTAGGGCCCCCACAGGGGGCGGTAGAAGCTTTCTTT